This T cell receptor (beta chain) was identified during a study of blood T cell repertoires in COVID-19. For the study at large: Sources were T cells, B-cell-depleted T cells, or PBMCs; the material itself was cDNA or gDNA.

Per the original methods: Amplified reference gene primers provided the basis for estimating nucleated cell counts. The table came from immunoSEQ multiplex PCR; TCRdb's copy has only in-frame clones and leaves some out. The V and J calls and the clone size are those of that table, but D and trimming were determined from the DNA. The profile shows more than 200,000 clones, 88% of them singletons. This receptor was identified in a woman aged 60-70 years with acute or convalescent COVID-19. The sample consisted of peripheral blood.

CDR3: CASSNRVGYGYTF. In DNA form, the CDR3 reads TGTGCCAGCAGCAACAGGGTCGGCTATGGCTACACCTTC. The chain combines TRBV12-3 or TRBV12-4 with TRBJ1-2, with D possibly TRBD1 on 6 matching bases. V was clipped by 6 bases and J by 4 bases, with 12 bases between them. The CDR3 has 13 amino acids.